The rows below give T cell receptor beta chains drawn from one sample of a study of a mutant IDH1 vaccine in newly diagnosed glioma. No antigen is known for these receptors. Only in-frame clones appear in the TCRdb table, and some are missing; sequencing was by immunoSEQ multiplex PCR. Counted here are roughly 50,000 clones, roughly 80% occurring once; the ten biggest clones make up roughly 6.3%. The sample consisted of PBMCs, taken from a glioma patient whose treatment included an IDH1 peptide vaccine. These receptors all come from a man in his forties or fifties with glioma. CDR3s include the opening cysteine and the closing phenylalanine or tryptophan. The D gene is left open where the match is weak. Clone size is not always given. Where it is, it says once, few, many or a class for expanded clones.

>-|TRBJ1-1|TRBV10-3|-
CAISSLGGNTEAFF
TGTGCCATCAGTTCCCTCGGGGGGAACACTGAAGCTTTCTTT
>medium-sized|TRBJ2-7|TRBV29-1|-
CSTRGGDEQYF
TGCAGCACCAGGGGAGGGGACGAGCAGTACTTC
>-|TRBJ2-2|TRBV6-1|-
CASIPPPGAGELFF
TGTGCCAGCATCCCACCCCCAGGGGCCGGGGAGCTGTTTTTT
>-|TRBJ1-2|TRBV5-1|TRBD1
CASSIERTGHGYTF
TGCGCCAGCAGCATCGAAAGGACAGGGCATGGCTACACCTTC
>-|TRBJ1-5|TRBV19|-
CASSIEGLQPQHF
TGTGCCAGTAGTATAGAGGGACTCCAGCCCCAGCATTTT
>-|TRBJ2-3|TRBV5-1|TRBD2
CASSSGTSVYTDTQYF
TGCGCCAGCAGCTCCGGGACTAGCGTCTACACAGATACGCAGTATTTT
>-|TRBJ1-3|TRBV6-6|TRBD1
CASRKQGAGNTIYF
TGTGCCAGCAGAAAACAGGGGGCTGGAAACACCATATATTTT
>-|TRBJ2-2|TRBV7-9|TRBD2
CASTHSGGRNTGELFF
TGTGCCAGCACCCATAGCGGGGGCAGGAACACCGGGGAGCTGTTTTTT
>few|TRBJ1-2|TRBV4-1|TRBD1
CASSQPATGPYGYTF
TGCGCCAGCAGCCAACCCGCGACAGGGCCCTATGGCTACACCTTC
>-|TRBJ1-2|TRBV11-2|-
CASSLDPKGNYGYTF
TGTGCCAGCAGCTTAGATCCGAAGGGGAACTATGGCTACACCTTC
>-|TRBJ2-7|TRBV6-6|-
CASSYYSQDEQYF
TGTGCCAGCAGTTACTACAGCCAGGACGAGCAGTACTTC
>-|TRBJ2-7|TRBV7-8|TRBD2
CASSVSGGSLGEQYF
TGTGCCAGCAGCGTGTCGGGGGGTAGCTTGGGTGAGCAGTACTTC
>-|TRBJ2-7|TRBV30|TRBD2
CAWIGTSGGYEQYF
TGTGCCTGGATCGGGACTAGCGGGGGGTACGAGCAGTACTTC
>-|TRBJ2-6|TRBV25-1|-
CASSESGANVLTF
TGTGCCAGCAGTGAATCTGGGGCCAACGTCCTGACTTTC
>-|TRBJ2-3|TRBV7-2|-
CASSLFSGFTDTQYF
TGTGCCAGCAGCTTATTCTCCGGATTCACAGATACGCAGTATTTT